This T cell receptor (beta chain) was found in a study of CD8 T cells in Susac syndrome. Whole-study results and caveats: It was acknowledged in the study that the number of individuals who were included in its TCR sequencing and HLA analysis was relatively small.

CD8+ and CD4+ T cells circulating in blood were sequenced for TCR beta. With random hexamers, reverse transcription was performed on roughly 0.5 to 1 ug of RNA. In TCRdb, the immunoSEQ multiplex PCR reads were re-called with MiXCR into one record per CDR3 protein. In the table there are some 260,000 distinct CDR3 sequences, roughly 93% of which are singletons. A single count supports this clonotype. Its target is not known. The CDR3 is made up of 14 amino acids. Trimming left V 1 base short and J 5 bases short, with 9 bases between. Germline CDR1 is LGHDT and CDR2 is YNNKEL (reference sequence). This chain joins TRBV3-1 and TRBJ2-1; D gene unclear. The receptor comes from a human donor with multiple sclerosis. Sequenced material: CD4+ T cells from PBMCs. CDR3 bases: TGTGCCAGCAGCCAAGTCCTGGGGAACAATGAGCAGTTCTTC. The encoded protein is CASSQVLGNNEQFF.